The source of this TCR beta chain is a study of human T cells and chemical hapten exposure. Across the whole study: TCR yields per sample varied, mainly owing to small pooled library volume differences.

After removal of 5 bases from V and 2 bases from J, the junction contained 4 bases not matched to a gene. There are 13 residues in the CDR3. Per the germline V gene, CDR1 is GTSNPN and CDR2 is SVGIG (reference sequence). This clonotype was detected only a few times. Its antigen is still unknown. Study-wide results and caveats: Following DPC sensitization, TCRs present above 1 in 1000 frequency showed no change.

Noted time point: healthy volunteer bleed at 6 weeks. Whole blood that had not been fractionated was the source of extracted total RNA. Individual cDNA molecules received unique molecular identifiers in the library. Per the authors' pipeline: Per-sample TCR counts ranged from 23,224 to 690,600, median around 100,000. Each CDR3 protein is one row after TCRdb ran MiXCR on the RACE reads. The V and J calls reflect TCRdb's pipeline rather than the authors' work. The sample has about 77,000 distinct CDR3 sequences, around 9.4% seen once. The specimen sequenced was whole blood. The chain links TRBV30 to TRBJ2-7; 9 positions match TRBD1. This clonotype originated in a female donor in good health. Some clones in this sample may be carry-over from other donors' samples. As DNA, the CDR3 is TGTGCCTGGGGGACAGGGACAGCCTACGAGCAGTACTTC. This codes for CAWGTGTAYEQYF.